This TCR beta chain stems from a study of control samples from healthy donors and cancer patients. The assay was immunoSEQ multiplex PCR, and TCRdb's table has in-frame clones only and misses some. The profile covers some 11,000 clones, with 94% appearing a single time and 27% taken by the ten largest. This sequence originates from a man aged 65 to 85 with head and neck cancer. The sample taken for sequencing was PBMCs.

The CDR3 bases are TGTGCCAGCAGCCTACAGGGGGTGAACACTGAAGCTTTCTTT. Its translation: CASSLQGVNTEAFF. The V and J genes are TRBV5-4 and TRBJ1-1; 8 bases are a match to TRBD1. V dropped 4 bases and J dropped 0; count of bases not matched to a gene: 2. The CDR3 runs 14 residues. Germline CDR1 is SGHNT and CDR2 is YYREEE (reference sequence). Combining the CDR3 with reference TRBV5-4 and TRBJ1-1 gives the whole variable domain ETGVTQSPTHLIKTRGQQVTLRCSSQSGHNTVSWYQQALGQGPQFIFQYYREEENGRGNFPPRFSGLQFPNYSSELNVNALELDDSALYLCASSLQGVNTEAFFGQGTRLTVV.